This entry is about one T cell receptor (beta chain). This sample was taken from a study of T cells in Graves' hyperthyroidism and ophthalmopathy. Germline lookup yields CDR1 LGHNA and CDR2 YNFKEQ. The V gene lost 8 bases and the J gene lost 4 bases, with 15 bases spanning the gap. The CDR3 spans 14 residues. It was uncontrolled infection, other autoimmune disease, pregnancy or lactation that excluded patients. Amplification yielded TCR beta CDR3 regions, with RNA transcripts as the source. HTBI primers were used for first-round RT-PCR of the TCR CDR3. TCRdb re-analysed the multiplex PCR reads in MiXCR, keeping a single row per CDR3 protein. The sample carries under 550,000 distinct CDR3 sequences, roughly 15% recorded once.

This TCR was sampled from a woman aged 18-29 years with Graves' hyperthyroidism. Sequences were obtained from blood. J is TRBJ2-1 and V is TRBV4-2; possibly TRBD2 for D (6 bases). CDR3 DNA: TGTGCCAGCCACGCTAGCGAAAGATACAATGAGCAGTTCTTC. This gives the protein CASHASERYNEQFF.